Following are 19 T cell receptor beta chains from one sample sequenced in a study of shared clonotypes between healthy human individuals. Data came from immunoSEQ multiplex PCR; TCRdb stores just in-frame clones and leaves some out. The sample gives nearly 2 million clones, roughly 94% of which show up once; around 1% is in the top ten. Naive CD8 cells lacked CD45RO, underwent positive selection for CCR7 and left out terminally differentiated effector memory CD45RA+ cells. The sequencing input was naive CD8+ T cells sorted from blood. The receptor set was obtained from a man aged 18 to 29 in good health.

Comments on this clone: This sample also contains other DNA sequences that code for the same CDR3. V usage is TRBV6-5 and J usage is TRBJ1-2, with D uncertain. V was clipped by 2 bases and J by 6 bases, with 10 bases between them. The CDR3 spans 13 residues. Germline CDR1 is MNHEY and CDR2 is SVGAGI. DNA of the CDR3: TGTGCCAGCAGTTACGGTGGGTTCGATGGCTACACCTTC. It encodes CASSYGGFDGYTF.

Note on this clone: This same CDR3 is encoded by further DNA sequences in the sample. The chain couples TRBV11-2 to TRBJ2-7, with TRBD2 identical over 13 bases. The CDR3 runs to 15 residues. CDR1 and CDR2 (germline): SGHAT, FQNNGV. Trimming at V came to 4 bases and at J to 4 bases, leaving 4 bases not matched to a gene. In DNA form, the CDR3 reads TGTGCCAGCAGCTCTGGACTAGCGGGGGCATACGAGCAGTACTTC. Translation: CASSSGLAGAYEQYF.

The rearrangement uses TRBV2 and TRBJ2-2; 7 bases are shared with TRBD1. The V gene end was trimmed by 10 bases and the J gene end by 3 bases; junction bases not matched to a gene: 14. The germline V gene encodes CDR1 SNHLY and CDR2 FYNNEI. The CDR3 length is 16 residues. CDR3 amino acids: CANRPSGTEHTGELFF. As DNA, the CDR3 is TGTGCCAACAGGCCATCCGGGACAGAGCACACCGGGGAGCTGTTTTTT.

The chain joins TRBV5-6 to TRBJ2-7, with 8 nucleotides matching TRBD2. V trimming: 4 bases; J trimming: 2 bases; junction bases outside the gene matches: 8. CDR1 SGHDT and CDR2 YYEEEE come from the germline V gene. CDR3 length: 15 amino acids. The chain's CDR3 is CASSGGLAGPYEQYF. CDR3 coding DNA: TGTGCCAGCAGCGGCGGGCTAGCGGGCCCCTACGAGCAGTACTTC.

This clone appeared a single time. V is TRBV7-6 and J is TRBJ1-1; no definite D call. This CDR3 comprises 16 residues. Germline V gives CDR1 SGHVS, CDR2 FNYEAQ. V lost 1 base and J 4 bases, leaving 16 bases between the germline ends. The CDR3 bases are TGTGCCAGCAGCTTAGTTAGTGCACCAGAAGGCACTGAAGCTTTCTTT. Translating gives CASSLVSAPEGTEAFF.

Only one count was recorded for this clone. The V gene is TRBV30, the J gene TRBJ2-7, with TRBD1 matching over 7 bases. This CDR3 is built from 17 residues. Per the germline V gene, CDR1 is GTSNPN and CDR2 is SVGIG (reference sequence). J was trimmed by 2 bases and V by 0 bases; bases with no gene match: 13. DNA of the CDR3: TGTGCCTGGAGTGTTCGCGTCACAGGGGCTTTAACCTACGAGCAGTACTTC. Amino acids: CAWSVRVTGALTYEQYF.

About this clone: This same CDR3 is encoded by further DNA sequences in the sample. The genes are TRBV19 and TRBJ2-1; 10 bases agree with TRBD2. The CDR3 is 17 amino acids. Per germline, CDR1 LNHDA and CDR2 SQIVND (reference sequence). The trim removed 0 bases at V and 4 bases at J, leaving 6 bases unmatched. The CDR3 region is CASSIDLETSGYNEQFF. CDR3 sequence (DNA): TGTGCCAGTAGTATAGATCTGGAGACTAGCGGGTACAATGAGCAGTTCTTC.

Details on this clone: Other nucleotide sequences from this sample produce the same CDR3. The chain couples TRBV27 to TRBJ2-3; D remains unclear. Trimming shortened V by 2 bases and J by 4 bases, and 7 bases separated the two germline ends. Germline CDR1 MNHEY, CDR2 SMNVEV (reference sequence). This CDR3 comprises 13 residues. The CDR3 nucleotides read TGTGCCAGCAGTTTAGGAGTTCCAGATACGCAGTATTTT. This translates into CASSLGVPDTQYF.

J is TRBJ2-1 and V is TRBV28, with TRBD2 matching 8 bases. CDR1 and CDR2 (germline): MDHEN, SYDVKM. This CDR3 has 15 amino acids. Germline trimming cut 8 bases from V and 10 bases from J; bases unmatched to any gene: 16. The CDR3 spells CASDRSLGGAFEQFF. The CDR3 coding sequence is TGTGCCAGCGACCGGAGCCTCGGGGGGGCATTCGAGCAGTTCTTC.

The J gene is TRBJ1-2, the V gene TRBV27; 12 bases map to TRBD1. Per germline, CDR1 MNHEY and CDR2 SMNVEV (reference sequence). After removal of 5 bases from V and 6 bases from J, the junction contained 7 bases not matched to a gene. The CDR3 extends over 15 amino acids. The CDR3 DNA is TGTGCCAGCAGTCCTCCGGGACAGGGGGCGAATGGCTACACCTTC. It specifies CASSPPGQGANGYTF.

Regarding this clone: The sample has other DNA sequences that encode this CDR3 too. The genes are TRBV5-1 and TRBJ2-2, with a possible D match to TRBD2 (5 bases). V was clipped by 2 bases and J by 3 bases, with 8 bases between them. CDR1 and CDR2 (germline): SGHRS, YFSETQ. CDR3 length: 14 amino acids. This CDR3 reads CASSLYGDTGELFF. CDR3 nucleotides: TGCGCCAGCAGCTTATACGGGGACACCGGGGAGCTGTTTTTT.

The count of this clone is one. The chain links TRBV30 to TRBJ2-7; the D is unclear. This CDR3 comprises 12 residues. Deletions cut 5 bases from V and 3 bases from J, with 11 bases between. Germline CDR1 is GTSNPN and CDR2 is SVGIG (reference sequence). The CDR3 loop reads CAWESGDYEQYF. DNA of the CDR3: TGTGCCTGGGAATCCGGAGACTACGAGCAGTACTTC.

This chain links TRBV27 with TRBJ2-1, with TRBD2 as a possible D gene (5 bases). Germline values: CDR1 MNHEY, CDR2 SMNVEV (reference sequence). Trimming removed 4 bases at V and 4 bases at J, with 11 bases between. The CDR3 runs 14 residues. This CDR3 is CASSSGRGYNEQFF. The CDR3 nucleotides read TGTGCCAGCAGTTCCGGCCGGGGATACAATGAGCAGTTCTTC.

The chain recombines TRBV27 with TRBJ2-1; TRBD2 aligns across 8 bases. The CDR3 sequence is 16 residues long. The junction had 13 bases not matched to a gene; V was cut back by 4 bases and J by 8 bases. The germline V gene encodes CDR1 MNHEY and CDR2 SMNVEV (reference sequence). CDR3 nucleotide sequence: TGTGCCAGCAGTTCTTCAGCGGGGGTGGAGTATTATGAGCAGTTCTTC. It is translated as CASSSSAGVEYYEQFF.

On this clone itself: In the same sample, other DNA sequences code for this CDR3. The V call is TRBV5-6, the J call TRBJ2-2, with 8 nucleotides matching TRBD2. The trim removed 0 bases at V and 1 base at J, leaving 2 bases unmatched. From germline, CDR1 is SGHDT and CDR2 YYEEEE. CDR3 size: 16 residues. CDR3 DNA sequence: TGTGCCAGCAGCTTGGGGCTAGCGGGGAACACCGGGGAGCTGTTTTTT. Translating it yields CASSLGLAGNTGELFF.

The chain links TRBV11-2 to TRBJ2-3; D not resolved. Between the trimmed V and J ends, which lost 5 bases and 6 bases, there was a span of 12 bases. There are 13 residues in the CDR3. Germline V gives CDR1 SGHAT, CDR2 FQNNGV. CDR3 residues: CASSPHLGDTQYF. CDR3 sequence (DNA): TGTGCCAGCAGCCCACACCTCGGGGATACGCAGTATTTT.

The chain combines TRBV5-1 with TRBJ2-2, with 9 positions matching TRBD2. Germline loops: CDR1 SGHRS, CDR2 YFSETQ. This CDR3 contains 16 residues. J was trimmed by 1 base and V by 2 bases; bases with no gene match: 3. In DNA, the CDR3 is TGCGCCAGCAGCTTAGCGGGAGGACGGAACACCGGGGAGCTGTTTTTT. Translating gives CASSLAGGRNTGELFF.

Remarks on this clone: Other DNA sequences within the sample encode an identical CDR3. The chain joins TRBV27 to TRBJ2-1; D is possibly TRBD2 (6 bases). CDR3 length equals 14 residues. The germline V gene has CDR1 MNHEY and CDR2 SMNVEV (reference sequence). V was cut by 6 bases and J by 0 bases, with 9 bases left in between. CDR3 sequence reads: CASSSGLSYNEQFF. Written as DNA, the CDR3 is TGTGCCAGCAGCTCGGGACTCTCCTACAATGAGCAGTTCTTC.

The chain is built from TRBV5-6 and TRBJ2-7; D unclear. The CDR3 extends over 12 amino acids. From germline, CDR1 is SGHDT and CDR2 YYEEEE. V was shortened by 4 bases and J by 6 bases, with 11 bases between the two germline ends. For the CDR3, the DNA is TGTGCCAGCAGCCTAAATACGGGCGAGCAGTACTTC. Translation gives CASSLNTGEQYF.